This passage covers 15 T cell receptor beta chains from one sample sequenced in a study of T-cell memory formation after mild COVID-19 (dated by TCRdb to the early 2020s). Preparation of the library involved 5' RACE. Data came from an Illumina NovaSeq 6000. TCRdb trimmed public reads at Q25 via fastp, called clones via MiXCR and kept in-frame beta chains. Under each unique CDR3 protein, matching rows form one entry showing the most common genes and DNA. This sample holds more than 150,000 distinct CDR3 sequences; roughly 20% were observed only once. More than 3% of the sample is held by the ten biggest clonotypes. Source material: PBMCs or a T cell subset sorted from them (not recorded which). The receptor set was obtained from a man between 18 and 35 years old who had mild COVID-19 (a few samples of this study predate the infection). The sample titles of this study are shuffled in the database, so cell type and time point are left out; the donor was told from shared clones.

This clonotype came up a few times. This chain joins TRBV7-2 and TRBJ2-5; no definite D call. Trimming took 3 bases from V and 7 from J, leaving 12 bases between them. Germline V gene sequence: CDR1 SGHTA, CDR2 FQGNSA. The CDR3 extends over 13 amino acids. The CDR3 DNA reads as TGTGCCAGCAGCTTCGGACGGTTAGGGACCCAGTACTTC. Translation gives CASSFGRLGTQYF.

With regard to this clonotype: At one boundary the junction diverges from the germline segment, which might be a read error. V usage is TRBV6-1 and J usage is TRBJ2-5; the D is unclear. Germline V gene data show CDR1 as MNHNS and CDR2 as SASEGT. CDR3 length equals 12 residues. The CDR3 DNA reads as TGTGCCAGCAGAGACGGTCAAGGGACCCAGTACTTC. It codes for CASRDGQGTQYF.

This chain links TRBV12-3 or TRBV12-4 with TRBJ2-3, with D tentatively TRBD2 (6 bases). The ends were cut back, 2 bases at V and 0 bases at J, with 15 bases in the middle. This CDR3 contains 17 residues. CDR3 sequence reads: CASSLPLRGFSTDTQYF. CDR3 nucleotide sequence: TGTGCCAGCAGTTTACCCCTACGGGGGTTTAGCACAGATACGCAGTATTTT.

This clonotype was found a few times. V and J are TRBV24-1 and TRBJ1-5, with TRBD1 identical over 9 bases. The ends lost 7 bases at V and 3 bases at J; junction bases unmatched: 0. Germline V lookup: CDR1 KGHDR, CDR2 SFDVKD. The CDR3 covers 13 residues. For the CDR3, the DNA is TGTGCCACCAGACAGGGGGCCAATCAGCCCCAGCATTTT. Its protein product is CATRQGANQPQHF.

The chain is built from TRBV7-2 and TRBJ2-5; 9 bases map to TRBD2. With V trimmed by 2 bases and J by 3 bases, 7 bases remained unmatched. The CDR3 loop spans 16 amino acids. Germline CDR1 is SGHTA and CDR2 is FQGNSA. The DNA of the CDR3 is TGTGCCAGCAGCTTAATATGGTTAGCGGGGGAAGAGACCCAGTACTTC. The encoded protein is CASSLIWLAGEETQYF.

V and J are TRBV4-2 and TRBJ1-3; TRBD1 aligns across 10 bases. There are 16 residues in the CDR3. V was pared by 4 bases and J by 0 bases, with 3 bases of the junction left unmatched. Germline V gene sequence: CDR1 LGHNA, CDR2 YNFKEQ. The chain's CDR3 is CASSLGQGSSGNTIYF. CDR3 DNA: TGTGCCAGCAGCCTGGGACAGGGGAGCTCTGGAAACACCATATATTTT.

Many counts were recorded for this clonotype. The chain is built from TRBV10-3 and TRBJ1-1, with TRBD1 matching over 9 bases. CDR3 length: 12 residues. J gave up 8 bases and V 8 bases, and 6 bases lay outside the gene matches. Germline CDR1 ENHRY, CDR2 SYGVKD. CDR3 DNA: TGTGCCATCTCTGACAGGGGGGGCGAAGCTTTCTTT. Translation: CAISDRGGEAFF.

J is TRBJ1-1 and V is TRBV5-1; D is undetermined. Trimming left V 1 base short and J 3 bases short, with 10 bases between. The CDR3 consists of 14 residues. In germline, CDR1 is SGHRS, CDR2 YFSETQ. CDR3 bases: TGCGCCAGCAGCTTGCTTTCCCCGGACACTGAAGCTTTCTTT. Protein: CASSLLSPDTEAFF.

The table lists this clonotype with a few counts. The chain recombines TRBV2 with TRBJ2-3; TRBD2 matches at 7 bases. J was trimmed by 7 bases and V by 6 bases; bases with no gene match: 10. This CDR3 is 14 amino acids long. CDR1 SNHLY and CDR2 FYNNEI come from the germline V gene. The CDR3 region has the DNA TGTGCCAGCAGAGCCGGACTAGAGAAAAATACGCAGTATTTT. Its protein is CASRAGLEKNTQYF.

This clonotype came up many times. This chain connects TRBV5-5 to TRBJ1-4; D call uncertain. The CDR3 contains 13 residues. Trimming removed 3 bases at V and 9 bases at J, with 12 bases between. CDR1 and CDR2 (germline): SGHKS, YYEKEE (reference sequence). The CDR3 loop is CASSWNGMKKLFF. As DNA, the CDR3 is TGTGCCAGCAGCTGGAACGGGATGAAAAAACTGTTTTTT.

The chain uses TRBV20-1 and TRBJ2-3, with 9 bases lining up with TRBD1. This CDR3 has 15 amino acids. Germline CDR1 and CDR2: DFQATT and SNEGSKA (reference sequence). Trimming cost V 6 bases and J 3 bases; bases outside gene matches: 10. The CDR3 DNA is TGCAGTGCCATACCCCTGGGACAGGGAACAGATACGCAGTATTTT. It translates to CSAIPLGQGTDTQYF.

The rearrangement joins TRBV4-3 to TRBJ2-5; D gene ambiguous. The CDR3 is 17 amino acids. Per the germline V gene, CDR1 is LGHNA and CDR2 is YSLEER. The ends were cut back, 4 bases at V and 4 bases at J, with 22 bases in the middle. CDR3 residues: CASSPFTPGPGPETQYF. DNA of the CDR3: TGCGCCAGCAGCCCCTTCACACCGGGTCCCGGGCCAGAGACCCAGTACTTC.

The genes are TRBV14 and TRBJ2-7, with D uncertain. This CDR3 region has 10 residues. Trimming cost V 1 base and J 11 bases, with 6 bases left between them. Germline assignment: CDR1 SGHDN and CDR2 FVKESK. The CDR3 loop reads CASSQGVEYF. CDR3 coding DNA: TGTGCCAGCAGCCAAGGGGTGGAGTACTTC.

This chain uses TRBV10-3 with TRBJ2-3; perhaps TRBD2 as D (6 bases). Trimming removed 7 bases at V and 6 bases at J, with 20 bases between. Germline loops: CDR1 ENHRY, CDR2 SYGVKD. The CDR3 totals 15 residues. The CDR3 sequence is CAINSRGKGPDTQYF. Written as DNA, the CDR3 is TGTGCCATCAACTCACGGGGGAAGGGCCCCGATACGCAGTATTTT.

This clonotype has just a few counts. The chain links TRBV7-2 to TRBJ2-6; a possible D gene is TRBD2 (6 bases). The germline V gene has CDR1 SGHTA and CDR2 FQGNSA. CDR3 length: 16 amino acids. V was clipped by 6 bases and J by 4 bases, with 16 bases between them. The CDR3 DNA is TGTGCCAGCAGGATAGTCGGAGGGGTCGGGGCCAACGTCCTGACTTTC. Translating it yields CASRIVGGVGANVLTF.